These 25 T cell receptor beta chains were all obtained from the same sample, sequenced in a study of T-cell reconstitution after alpha-beta-depleted transplantation in children. The library targeted TCRbeta and was prepared with unique molecular identifiers. MiXCR, run by TCRdb on the PCR reads, gives a single entry per CDR3 protein. The profile covers almost 600,000 distinct CDR3 sequences, with more than 20% appearing a single time and around a third taken by the ten largest. Material: PBMCs, obtained before TCRalphabeta/CD19-depleted stem cell transplant. The source is a boy under three years old with Wiskott-Aldrich syndrome, due to receive a stem cell transplant.

This clonotype appeared a few times. This chain uses TRBV5-1 with TRBJ2-3; no firm D call. The CDR3 has 15 residues. CDR1 is SGHRS and CDR2 is YFSETQ in the germline V gene. The V gene lost 2 bases and the J gene lost 2 bases, with 12 bases spanning the gap. The DNA of the CDR3 is TGCGCCAGCAGCTTAAGAGGCGGATTCACAGATACGCAGTATTTT. This encodes CASSLRGGFTDTQYF. The full variable domain, completed using reference TRBV5-1 and TRBJ2-3, is KAGVTQTPRYLIKTRGQQVTLSCSPISGHRSVSWYQQTPGQGLQFLFEYFSETQRNKGNFPGRFSGRQFSNSRSEMNVSTLELGDSALYLCASSLRGGFTDTQYFGPGTRLTVL.

This sequence joins TRBV2 and TRBJ2-7; 11 positions agree with TRBD2. Germline V gives CDR1 SNHLY, CDR2 FYNNEI. The trim removed 6 bases at V and 3 bases at J, leaving 7 bases unmatched. The CDR3 is 15 residues long. DNA of the CDR3: TGTGCCAGCAGAGTGGGACTAGCGGAGAACTACGAGCAGTACTTC. Amino acid sequence: CASRVGLAENYEQYF.

Only one count was recorded for this clonotype. J is TRBJ2-1 and V is TRBV5-5, with TRBD2 matching 7 bases. This CDR3 has 13 amino acids. The V gene's germline CDR1 is SGHKS and CDR2 YYEKEE (reference sequence). Unmatched junction bases numbered 3, after V lost 6 bases and J lost 3 bases. This CDR3 reads CASMAGVYNEQFF. The CDR3 DNA reads TGTGCCAGCATGGCGGGAGTCTACAATGAGCAGTTCTTC.

The chain is built from TRBV29-1 and TRBJ2-7; the D is unclear. The CDR3 is 12 amino acids. The germline gives CDR1 SQVTM, CDR2 ANQGSEA. V lost 0 bases to trimming and J lost 6 bases, with 9 bases between them. This CDR3 reads CSVEDLGREQYF. The CDR3 region has the DNA TGCAGCGTTGAAGACCTAGGACGCGAGCAGTACTTC.

This chain links TRBV5-5 with TRBJ2-5; 16 nucleotides agree with TRBD2. CDR1 is SGHKS, CDR2 YYEKEE, per germline (reference sequence). The ends lost 0 bases at V and 10 bases at J; junction bases unmatched: 3. The CDR3 is 15 residues long. The CDR3 region has the DNA TGTGCCAGCAGCTTGGTGGGGACTAGCGGGAGGGACCAGTACTTC. Protein sequence: CASSLVGTSGRDQYF.

The chain is built from TRBV7-9 and TRBJ2-2, with a tentative D call TRBD2 (7 bases). V lost 7 bases and J 4 bases, leaving 22 bases between the germline ends. The germline gives CDR1 SEHNR, CDR2 FQNEAQ (reference sequence). The CDR3 spans 17 residues. CDR3 coding DNA: TGTGCCAGCATGCAAAGGGGGGAGGCGGGAGCCACCGGGGAGCTGTTTTTT. Translated, it gives CASMQRGEAGATGELFF. Looking up the rest from reference TRBV7-9 and TRBJ2-2 gives the full variable domain: DTGVSQNPRHKITKRGQNVTFRCDPISEHNRLYWYRQTLGQGPEFLTYFQNEAQLEKSRLLSDRFSAERPKGSFSTLEIQRTEQGDSAMYLCASMQRGEAGATGELFFGEGSRLTVL.

CDR3 amino acids: CASSTGTVNEKLFF. CDR3 DNA sequence: TGTGCCAGCAGCACCGGGACAGTCAATGAAAAACTGTTTTTT. The gene calls are TRBV11-2 and TRBJ1-4; TRBD1 aligns across 7 bases. The CDR3 covers 14 residues. Looked up from germline, CDR1 is SGHAT and CDR2 is FQNNGV. V shed 5 bases, J shed 5 bases, and the junction held 5 bases outside the gene matches.

A few counts support this clonotype. The genes are TRBV19 and TRBJ2-2; no reliable D call. V shed 5 bases and J shed 1 base, with 11 bases lying between them. This CDR3 is 15 amino acids long. The V gene's germline CDR1 is LNHDA and CDR2 SQIVND (reference sequence). The CDR3 spells CASSAGRQNTGELFF. The CDR3 nucleotides read TGTGCCAGTAGTGCCGGACGGCAGAACACCGGGGAGCTGTTTTTT.

The CDR3 loop reads CASSRTGGGTDTQYF. The CDR3 DNA sequence: TGTGCCAGCTCACGGACAGGGGGCGGCACAGATACGCAGTATTTT. The chain combines TRBV18 with TRBJ2-3; 11 nucleotides agree with TRBD1. CDR1 and CDR2 (germline): KGHSH, LQKENI. V lost 4 bases to trimming and J lost 1 base; unmatched junction nucleotides: 1. CDR3 length: 15 residues.

V usage is TRBV15 and J usage is TRBJ1-5; no clear D. This CDR3 spans 19 amino acids. With 0 bases removed from V and 6 bases from J, the gap between germline ends came to 24 bases. Germline V gene lookup returns CDR1 LNHNV and CDR2 YYDKDF (reference sequence). The chain's CDR3 is CATSRDLFGKHGGGQPQHF. The CDR3 DNA reads TGTGCCACCAGCAGAGATTTGTTCGGGAAACATGGTGGTGGTCAGCCCCAGCATTTT.

This sequence joins TRBV20-1 and TRBJ2-1; 11 nucleotides align to TRBD1. The ends lost 3 bases at V and 9 bases at J; junction bases unmatched: 13. CDR1 and CDR2 (germline): DFQATT, SNEGSKA (reference sequence). The CDR3 extends over 16 amino acids. DNA of the CDR3: TGCAGTGCTAGGGACCCCGGGACAGGGGGTTTCGGTGAGCAGTTCTTC. Its protein is CSARDPGTGGFGEQFF.

V is TRBV28 and J is TRBJ1-3; weak D call: TRBD1 (6 bases). Trimming took off 8 bases at V and 0 bases at J, with 8 bases between the two ends. The CDR3 length is 13 residues. The germline CDR1 and CDR2 sequences are MDHEN and SYDVKM. CDR3 amino acids: CASQGFSGNTIYF. Written as DNA, the CDR3 is TGTGCCAGCCAGGGGTTCTCTGGAAACACCATATATTTT. Full variable domain (rest looked up from reference TRBV28 and TRBJ1-3): DVKVTQSSRYLVKRTGEKVFLECVQDMDHENMFWYRQDPGLGLRLIYFSYDVKMKEKGDIPEGYSVSREKKERFSLILESASTNQTSMYLCASQGFSGNTIYFGEGSWLTVV.

V is TRBV6-2 or TRBV6-3 and J is TRBJ2-1, with 13 bases fitting TRBD2. The V segment lost 7 bases and the J segment 2 bases; nucleotides outside the gene matches: 14. The CDR3 covers 19 residues. Per germline, CDR1 MNHEY and CDR2 SVGEGT. The CDR3 DNA reads as TGTGCCAGCACCACCCCACCACTAGCGGGAGGGCAACCCTACAATGAGCAGTTCTTC. The encoded protein is CASTTPPLAGGQPYNEQFF.

The V call is TRBV12-3 or TRBV12-4, the J call TRBJ1-2; TRBD1 matches 12 bases. J lost 6 bases, V lost 3 bases, and 5 bases had no gene match. The CDR3 extends over 15 amino acids. Here the CDR3 reads CASSFLGQGAHGYTF. The CDR3 region has the DNA TGTGCCAGCAGTTTCCTGGGACAGGGGGCGCATGGCTACACCTTC.

In this sample, this clonotype turned up a few times. The V call is TRBV7-2, the J call TRBJ2-3; D gene ambiguous. Per the germline V gene, CDR1 is SGHTA and CDR2 is FQGNSA. CDR3 length equals 13 residues. The V end was cut by 5 bases, the J end by 4 bases, with 10 bases between. CDR3 amino acids: CASSPHPADTQYF. DNA of the CDR3: TGTGCCAGCAGCCCCCATCCCGCAGATACGCAGTATTTT.

Only a few counts were recorded for this clonotype. V and J are TRBV3-1 and TRBJ1-2; a possible D gene is TRBD1 (5 bases). The V end was cut by 0 bases, the J end by 7 bases, with 12 bases between. The CDR3 runs to 14 residues. Germline CDR1 and CDR2: LGHDT and YNNKEL (reference sequence). CDR3 amino acids: CASSQDRVKSGYTF. For the CDR3, the DNA is TGTGCCAGCAGCCAAGACAGGGTGAAGAGTGGCTACACCTTC.

This rearrangement joins TRBV2 to TRBJ1-1, with D possibly matching TRBD1 (5 bases). CDR3 length: 13 amino acids. Trimming removed 8 bases at V and 7 bases at J, with 17 bases between. Germline CDR1 SNHLY, CDR2 FYNNEI. In nucleotides, the CDR3 is TGTGCCAGCCCTACTAGGGGAGGCAATGAAGCTTTCTTT. Encoded protein: CASPTRGGNEAFF.

V is TRBV5-1 and J is TRBJ1-2, with D maybe TRBD1 (5 bases). The germline V gene encodes CDR1 SGHRS and CDR2 YFSETQ. Deletions cut 3 bases from V and 8 bases from J, with 14 bases between. The CDR3 has 13 residues. The DNA of the CDR3 is TGCGCCAGCAGCTCCCTAGGGGAACCAGGCTACACCTTC. This sequence encodes CASSSLGEPGYTF.

This sequence joins TRBV2 and TRBJ1-5; unclear D gene. Germline assignment: CDR1 SNHLY and CDR2 FYNNEI. The CDR3 runs to 18 residues. CDR3 sequence: CTCSLGLGSLFVNQPQHF. The CDR3, as DNA: TGTACCTGCAGTCTAGGACTGGGTTCCTTATTCGTCAATCAGCCCCAGCATTTT.

This clonotype has only a few counts. This chain links TRBV27 with TRBJ2-3, with D unclear. Per germline, CDR1 MNHEY and CDR2 SMNVEV (reference sequence). The CDR3 has 15 residues. Trimming took 3 bases from V and 6 from J, leaving 16 bases between them. CDR3 nucleotide sequence: TGTGCCAGCAGTTTTTCGGGCCGCGTGGAGGATACGCAGTATTTT. It encodes CASSFSGRVEDTQYF.

CDR3 DNA sequence: TGCGCCAGCAGCCCATATACAGGGGTAGGCTATGGCTACACCTTC. It encodes CASSPYTGVGYGYTF. The chain has TRBV5-1 and TRBJ1-2; 7 nucleotides align to TRBD1. V lost 4 bases, J lost 4 bases, and 10 bases stayed unmatched. CDR1 and CDR2 (germline): SGHRS, YFSETQ. The CDR3 is 15 amino acids.

The rearrangement links TRBV20-1 to TRBJ1-3, with D possibly matching TRBD1 (6 bases). Germline V CDR1 and CDR2: DFQATT, SNEGSKA (reference sequence). The CDR3 covers 14 residues. The V end lost 6 bases, the J end lost 4 bases, and 16 bases lay between the germline ends. The CDR3 loop reads CSALRGALGNTIYF. DNA of the CDR3: TGCAGTGCCCTCCGGGGGGCGCTCGGAAACACCATATATTTT.

In this sample, this clonotype turned up a few times. The rearrangement uses TRBV27 and TRBJ2-1; no definite D call. Germline assignment: CDR1 MNHEY and CDR2 SMNVEV (reference sequence). V shed 9 bases and J shed 8 bases, with 8 bases lying between them. The CDR3 is made up of 10 amino acids. The CDR3 is CARWPDEQFF. The CDR3 region has the DNA TGTGCCAGATGGCCAGATGAGCAGTTCTTC.

This clonotype was counted a few times. The chain combines TRBV20-1 with TRBJ2-5; 7 nucleotides match TRBD2. After removal of 8 bases from V and 5 bases from J, the junction contained 8 bases not matched to a gene. CDR1 and CDR2 (germline): DFQATT, SNEGSKA (reference sequence). The CDR3 spans 12 residues. The CDR3 DNA reads TGCAGTAGCGGGAAACGACGGGAGACCCAGTACTTC. Its translation: CSSGKRRETQYF.

In its sample, this clonotype was seen once. The V gene is TRBV29-1, the J gene TRBJ1-1; weak D call: TRBD1 (6 bases). Looked up from germline, CDR1 is SQVTM and CDR2 is ANQGSEA. The CDR3 length is 13 residues. V was cut by 7 bases and J by 0 bases, with 12 bases left in between. The CDR3 is CSGGGRLNTEAFF. DNA for the CDR3: TGCAGCGGAGGGGGACGGTTGAACACTGAAGCTTTCTTT.